This TCR beta chain is drawn from a study of T cell repertoires in cytomegalovirus infection. At the level of the study: Recently identified HLA-C-restricted CMV epitopes and well-studied HLA-B-restricted CMV epitopes were used by the study. Matching HLA type, along with CMV infection, was indicated by public TCR beta signatures.

Each CDR3 protein is one row after TCRdb ran MiXCR on the reads. The sample holds approximately 1,000,000 distinct CDR3 sequences, less than 40% seen once. This clonotype was seen ten or more times. Its antigen is currently unknown. Germline trimming cut 6 bases from V and 5 bases from J; bases unmatched to any gene: 2. Germline CDR1 LNHDA, CDR2 SQIVND (reference sequence). There are 14 residues in the CDR3. This chain links TRBV19 with TRBJ2-1; 12 bases map to TRBD2. The sequence was obtained from a human donor in good health (CMV status not recorded). Some clones in this sample may be carry-over from other donors' samples. Source: cultured CD8+ T cells from PBMCs, taken from culture after CMV antigen stimulation. Written as DNA, the CDR3 is TGTGCCAGTAGGCTAGCGGGGGGGCACAATGAGCAGTTCTTC. The encoded protein is CASRLAGGHNEQFF.